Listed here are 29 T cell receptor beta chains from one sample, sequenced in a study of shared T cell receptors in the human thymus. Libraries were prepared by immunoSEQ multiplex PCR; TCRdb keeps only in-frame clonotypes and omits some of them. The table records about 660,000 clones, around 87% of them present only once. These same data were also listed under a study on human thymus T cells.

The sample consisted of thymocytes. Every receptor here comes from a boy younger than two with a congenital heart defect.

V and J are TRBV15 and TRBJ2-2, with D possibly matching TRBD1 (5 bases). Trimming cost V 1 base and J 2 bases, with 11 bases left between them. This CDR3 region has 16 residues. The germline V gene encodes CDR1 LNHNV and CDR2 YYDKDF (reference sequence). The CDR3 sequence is CATSRADRNNTGELFF. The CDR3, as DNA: TGTGCCACCAGCAGAGCCGACAGAAATAACACCGGGGAGCTGTTTTTT.

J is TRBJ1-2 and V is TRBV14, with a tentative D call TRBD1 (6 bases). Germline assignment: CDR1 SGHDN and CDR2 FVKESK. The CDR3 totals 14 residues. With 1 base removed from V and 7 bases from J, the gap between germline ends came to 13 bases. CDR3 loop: CASSQVPRGPGYTF. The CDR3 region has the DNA TGTGCCAGCAGCCAAGTTCCCAGGGGTCCTGGCTACACCTTC.

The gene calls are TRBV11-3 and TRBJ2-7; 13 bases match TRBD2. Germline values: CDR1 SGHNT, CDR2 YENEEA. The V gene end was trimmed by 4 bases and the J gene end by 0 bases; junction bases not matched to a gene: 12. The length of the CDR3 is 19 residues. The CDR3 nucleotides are TGTGCCAGCAGCTCGGGACTAGCGGGAATCGGGAAAGGCTCCTACGAGCAGTACTTC. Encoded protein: CASSSGLAGIGKGSYEQYF.

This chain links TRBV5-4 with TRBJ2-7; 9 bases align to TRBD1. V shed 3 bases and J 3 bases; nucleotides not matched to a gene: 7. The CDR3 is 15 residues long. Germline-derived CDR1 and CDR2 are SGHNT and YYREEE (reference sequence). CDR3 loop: CASSSSGTGFYEQYF. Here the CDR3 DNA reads TGTGCCAGCAGCTCCTCGGGGACAGGGTTCTACGAGCAGTACTTC.

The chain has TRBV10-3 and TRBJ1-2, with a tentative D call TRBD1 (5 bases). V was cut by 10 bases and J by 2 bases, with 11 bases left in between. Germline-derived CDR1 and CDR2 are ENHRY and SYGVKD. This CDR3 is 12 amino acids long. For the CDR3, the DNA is TGTGCCACACGACCAGGGAACTATGGCTACACCTTC. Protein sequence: CATRPGNYGYTF.

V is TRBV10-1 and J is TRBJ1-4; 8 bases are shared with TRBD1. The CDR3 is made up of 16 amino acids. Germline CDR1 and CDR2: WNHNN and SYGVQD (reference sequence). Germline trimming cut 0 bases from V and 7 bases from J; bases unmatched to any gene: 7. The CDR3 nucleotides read TGCGCCAGCAGTGAGTCGAATGGACAGGGCGGTGAAAAACTGTTTTTT. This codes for CASSESNGQGGEKLFF.

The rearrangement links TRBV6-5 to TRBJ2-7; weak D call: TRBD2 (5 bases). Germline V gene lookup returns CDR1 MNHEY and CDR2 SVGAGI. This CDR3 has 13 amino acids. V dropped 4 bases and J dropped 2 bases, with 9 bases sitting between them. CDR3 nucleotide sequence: TGTGCCAGCAGTTTCGACGGGGCCTACGAGCAGTACTTC. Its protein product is CASSFDGAYEQYF.

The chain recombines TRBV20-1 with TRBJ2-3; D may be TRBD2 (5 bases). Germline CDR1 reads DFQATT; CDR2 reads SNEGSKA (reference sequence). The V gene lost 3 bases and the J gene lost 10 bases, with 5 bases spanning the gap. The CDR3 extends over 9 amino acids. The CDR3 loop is CSAREAQYF. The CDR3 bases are TGCAGTGCTAGGGAGGCGCAGTATTTT.

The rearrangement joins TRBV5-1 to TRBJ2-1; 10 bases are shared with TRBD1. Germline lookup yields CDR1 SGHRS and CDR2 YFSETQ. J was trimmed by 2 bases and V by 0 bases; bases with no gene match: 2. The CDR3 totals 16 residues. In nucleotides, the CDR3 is TGCGCCAGCAGCTTGGGGGACAGGGGCCCCTACAATGAGCAGTTCTTC. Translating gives CASSLGDRGPYNEQFF.

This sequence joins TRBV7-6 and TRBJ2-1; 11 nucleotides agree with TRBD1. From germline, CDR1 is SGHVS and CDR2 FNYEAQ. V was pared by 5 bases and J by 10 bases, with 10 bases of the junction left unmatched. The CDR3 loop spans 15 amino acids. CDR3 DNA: TGTGCCAGCAGCCCGCCCGGACAGGGGGCGCAAGAGCAGTTCTTC. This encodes CASSPPGQGAQEQFF. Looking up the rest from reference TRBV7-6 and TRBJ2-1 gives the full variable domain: GAGVSQSPRYKVTKRGQDVALRCDPISGHVSLYWYRQALGQGPEFLTYFNYEAQQDKSGLPNDRFSAERPEGSISTLTIQRTEQRDSAMYRCASSPPGQGAQEQFFGPGTRLTVL.

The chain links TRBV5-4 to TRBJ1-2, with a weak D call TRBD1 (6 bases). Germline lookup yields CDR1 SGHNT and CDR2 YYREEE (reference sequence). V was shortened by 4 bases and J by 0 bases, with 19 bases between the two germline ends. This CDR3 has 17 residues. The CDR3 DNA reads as TGTGCCAGCAGCCCCTCCGGGACACGCCGTACTAACTATGGCTACACCTTC. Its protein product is CASSPSGTRRTNYGYTF.

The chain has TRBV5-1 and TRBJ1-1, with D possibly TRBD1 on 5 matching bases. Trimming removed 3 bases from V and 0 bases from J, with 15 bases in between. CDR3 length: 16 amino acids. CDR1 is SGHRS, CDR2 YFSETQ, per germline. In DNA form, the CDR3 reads TGCGCCAGCAGCTCGGGGGGAACAAGAGTGAACACTGAAGCTTTCTTT. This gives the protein CASSSGGTRVNTEAFF.

The CDR3 sequence: CASSEKVQGGPNEQFF. CDR3 DNA sequence: TGTGCCAGCAGTGAGAAGGTACAGGGGGGCCCCAATGAGCAGTTCTTC. The chain is built from TRBV2 and TRBJ2-1, with 8 nucleotides matching TRBD1. This CDR3 is built from 16 residues. V trimming: 3 bases; J trimming: 6 bases; junction bases outside the gene matches: 10. CDR1 and CDR2 (germline): SNHLY, FYNNEI.

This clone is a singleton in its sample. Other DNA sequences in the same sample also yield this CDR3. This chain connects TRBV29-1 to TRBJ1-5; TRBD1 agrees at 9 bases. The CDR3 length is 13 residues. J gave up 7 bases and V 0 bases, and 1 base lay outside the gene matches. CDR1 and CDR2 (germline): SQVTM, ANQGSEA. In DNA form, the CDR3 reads TGCAGCGTTGAAGAGGACAGGGGCCAGCCCCAGCATTTT. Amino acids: CSVEEDRGQPQHF.

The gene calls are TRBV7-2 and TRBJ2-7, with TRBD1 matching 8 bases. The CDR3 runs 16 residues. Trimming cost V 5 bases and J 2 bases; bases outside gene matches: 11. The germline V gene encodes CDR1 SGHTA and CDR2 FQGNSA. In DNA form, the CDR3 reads TGTGCCAGCAGCAGGACGCCGGGACAGGCGGCCTACGAGCAGTACTTC. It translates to CASSRTPGQAAYEQYF.

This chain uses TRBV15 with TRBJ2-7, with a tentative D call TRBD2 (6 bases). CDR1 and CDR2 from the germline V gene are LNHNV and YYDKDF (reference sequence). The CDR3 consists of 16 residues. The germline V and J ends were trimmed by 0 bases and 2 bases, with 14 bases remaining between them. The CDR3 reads CATSREAPAGTYEQYF. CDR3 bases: TGTGCCACCAGCAGAGAGGCCCCCGCGGGGACCTACGAGCAGTACTTC.

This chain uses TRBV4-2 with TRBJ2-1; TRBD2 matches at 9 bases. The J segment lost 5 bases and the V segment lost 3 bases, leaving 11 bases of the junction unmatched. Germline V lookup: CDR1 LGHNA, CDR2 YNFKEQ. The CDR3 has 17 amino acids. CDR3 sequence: CASSQATEREENNEQFF. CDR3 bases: TGTGCCAGCAGCCAGGCTACCGAGCGGGAGGAGAACAATGAGCAGTTCTTC.

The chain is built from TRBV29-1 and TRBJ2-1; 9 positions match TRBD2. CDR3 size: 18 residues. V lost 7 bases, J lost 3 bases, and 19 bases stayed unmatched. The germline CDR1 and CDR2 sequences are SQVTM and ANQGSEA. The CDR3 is CSAECLAGNPPIYNEQFF. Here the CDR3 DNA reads TGCAGCGCCGAATGCCTAGCGGGAAACCCCCCTATCTACAATGAGCAGTTCTTC.

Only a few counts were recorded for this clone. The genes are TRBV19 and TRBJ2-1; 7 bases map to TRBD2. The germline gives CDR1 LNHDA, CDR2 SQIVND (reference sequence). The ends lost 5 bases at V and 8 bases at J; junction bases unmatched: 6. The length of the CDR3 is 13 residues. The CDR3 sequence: CASSVTSRHEQFF. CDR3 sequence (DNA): TGTGCCAGTAGTGTGACTAGCCGCCATGAGCAGTTCTTC.

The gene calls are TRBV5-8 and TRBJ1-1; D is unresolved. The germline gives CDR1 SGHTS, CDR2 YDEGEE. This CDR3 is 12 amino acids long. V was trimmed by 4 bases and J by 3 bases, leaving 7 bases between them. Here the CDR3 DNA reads TGTGCCAGCAGCGTTCGGGACACTGAAGCTTTCTTT. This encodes CASSVRDTEAFF.

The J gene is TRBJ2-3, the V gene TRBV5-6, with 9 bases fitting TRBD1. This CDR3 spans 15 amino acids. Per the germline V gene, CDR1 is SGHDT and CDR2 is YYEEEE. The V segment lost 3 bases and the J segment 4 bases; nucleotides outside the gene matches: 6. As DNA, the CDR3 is TGTGCCAGCAGCTGCGACAGGGGGGTAGCAGATACGCAGTATTTT. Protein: CASSCDRGVADTQYF. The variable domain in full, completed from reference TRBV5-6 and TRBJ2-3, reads DAGVTQSPTHLIKTRGQQVTLRCSPKSGHDTVSWYQQALGQGPQFIFQYYEEEERQRGNFPDRFSGHQFPNYSSELNVNALLLGDSALYLCASSCDRGVADTQYFGPGTRLTVL.

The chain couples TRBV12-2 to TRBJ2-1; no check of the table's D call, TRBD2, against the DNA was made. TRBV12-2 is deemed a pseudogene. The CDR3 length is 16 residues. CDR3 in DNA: TGTGCAAGTCGCTTAGCGCCACTAGCGGGAGTAAATGAGCAGTTCTTC. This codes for CASRLAPLAGVNEQFF.

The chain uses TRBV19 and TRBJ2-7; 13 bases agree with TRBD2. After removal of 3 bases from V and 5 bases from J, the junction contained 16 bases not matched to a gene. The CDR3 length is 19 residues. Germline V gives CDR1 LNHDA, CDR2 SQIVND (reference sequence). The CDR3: CASSIRLAGGPHCEHEQYF. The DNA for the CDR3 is TGTGCCAGTAGTATCAGACTAGCGGGAGGACCCCACTGCGAGCACGAGCAGTACTTC.

The DNA of the CDR3 is TGTGCCAGCAGCTTAGGAATGGCATTGGAGGGCTACACCTTC. This gives the protein CASSLGMALEGYTF. This chain uses TRBV7-2 with TRBJ1-2; D unclear. Germline V gene sequence: CDR1 SGHTA, CDR2 FQGNSA. V lost 1 base and J lost 8, with 14 bases in between. The CDR3 contains 14 residues.

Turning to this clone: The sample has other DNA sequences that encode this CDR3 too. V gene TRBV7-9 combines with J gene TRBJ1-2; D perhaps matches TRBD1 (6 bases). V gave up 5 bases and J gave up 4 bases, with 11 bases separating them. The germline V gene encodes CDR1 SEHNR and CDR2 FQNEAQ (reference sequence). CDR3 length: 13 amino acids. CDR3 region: CASSQTGGYGYTF. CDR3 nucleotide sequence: TGTGCCAGCAGCCAGACAGGTGGCTATGGCTACACCTTC.

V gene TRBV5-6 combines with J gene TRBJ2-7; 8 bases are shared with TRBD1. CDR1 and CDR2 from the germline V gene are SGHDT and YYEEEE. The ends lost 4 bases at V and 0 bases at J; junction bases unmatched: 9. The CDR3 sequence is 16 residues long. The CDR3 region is CASSACWTGSSYEQYF. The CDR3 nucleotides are TGTGCCAGCAGCGCATGCTGGACAGGGAGCTCCTACGAGCAGTACTTC.

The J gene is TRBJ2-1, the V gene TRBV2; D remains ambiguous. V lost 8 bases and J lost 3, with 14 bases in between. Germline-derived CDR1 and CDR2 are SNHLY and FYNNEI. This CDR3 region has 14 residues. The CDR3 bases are TGTGCCAGCGGGCCCGACACCCTCTACAATGAGCAGTTCTTC. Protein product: CASGPDTLYNEQFF.

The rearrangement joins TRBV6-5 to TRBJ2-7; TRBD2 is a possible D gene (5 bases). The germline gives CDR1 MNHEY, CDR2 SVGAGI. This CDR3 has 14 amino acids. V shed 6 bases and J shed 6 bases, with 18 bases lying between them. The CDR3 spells CASSCGLDGREQYF. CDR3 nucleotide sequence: TGTGCCAGCAGCTGCGGACTGGACGGGCGCGAGCAGTACTTC.

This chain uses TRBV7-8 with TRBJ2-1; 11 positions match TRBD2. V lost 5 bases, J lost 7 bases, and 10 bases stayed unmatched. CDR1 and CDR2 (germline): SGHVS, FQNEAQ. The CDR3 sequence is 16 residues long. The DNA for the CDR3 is TGTGCCAGCAGCCAAAGGGGGGCTAGCGGGGGGAATGAGCAGTTCTTC. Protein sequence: CASSQRGASGGNEQFF.